The clone carrying this TCR beta chain was recorded once. This entry is derived from a study of PD-L1 blockade in urothelial cancer. Repertoires were generated with immunoSEQ multiplex PCR, while TCRdb's copy carries only in-frame clones and drops some. Of 40,000 to 45,000 clones detected, under 95% appear once; the ten largest clones hold around 6.7%. Time point noted: peripheral blood 6 weeks after treatment start. The trim removed 7 bases at V and 5 bases at J, leaving 7 bases unmatched. The CDR3 runs 15 residues. CDR1 is SNHLY and CDR2 is FYNNEI in the germline V gene. The receptor's source is a man between 70 and 80 years old with urothelial cancer. The material was PBMCs, obtained around atezolizumab (anti-PD-L1) treatment. This chain uses TRBV2 with TRBJ2-5; TRBD2 agrees at 13 bases. The CDR3 DNA is TGTGCCAGCACCCGGACTAGCGGGAGTGCCGAGACCCAGTACTTC. This gives the protein CASTRTSGSAETQYF.